The 23 T cell receptor beta chains in this list originate from one sample, sequenced in a study of CD8+ T cells in alopecia areata. Following extraction, RNA underwent reverse transcription to cDNA, which served as the sequencing template. Sequencing was performed with immunoSEQ multiplex PCR; in TCRdb, only in-frame clones are kept and a portion is missing. The sample lists 150,000 to 200,000 clones; about three fifths were seen once. The treatment is: oral pan-JAK inhibitor, 5-10 mg twice daily. The input for sequencing was CD4+ T cells sorted from blood, taken at week 24, from a patient treated with tofacitinib. These receptors all stem from a human donor with alopecia areata.

This clone has a single count. This chain links TRBV11-2 with TRBJ1-1, with D unresolved. This CDR3 comprises 12 residues. Germline V CDR1 and CDR2: SGHAT, FQNNGV. V dropped 0 bases and J dropped 9 bases, with 8 bases sitting between them. Written as DNA, the CDR3 is TGTGCCAGCAGCTTAGATCGGGTGAAAGCTTTCTTT. Residues: CASSLDRVKAFF.

This chain joins TRBV29-1 and TRBJ1-5; D is perhaps TRBD1 (5 bases). The V gene's germline CDR1 is SQVTM and CDR2 ANQGSEA. The CDR3 is 13 residues long. Deletions cut 4 bases from V and 4 bases from J, with 11 bases between. The CDR3 reads CSVGDSQNQPQHF. CDR3 bases: TGCAGCGTTGGTGACAGCCAGAATCAGCCCCAGCATTTT.

CDR3 nucleotide sequence: TGTGCCAGCAGCTTAGTCGCCTCACCCCTCCACTTT. The encoded protein is CASSLVASPLHF. The V and J genes are TRBV7-9 and TRBJ1-6, with D unresolved. V was clipped by 1 base and J by 10 bases, with 5 bases between them. Germline loops: CDR1 SEHNR, CDR2 FQNEAQ (reference sequence). The CDR3 extends over 12 amino acids. Variable domain in full (rest from reference TRBV7-9 and TRBJ1-6): DTGVSQNPRHKITKRGQNVTFRCDPISEHNRLYWYRQTLGQGPEFLTYFQNEAQLEKSRLLSDRFSAERPKGSFSTLEIQRTEQGDSAMYLCASSLVASPLHFGNGTRLTVT.

This clone showed up just once. The V gene is TRBV6-5, the J gene TRBJ1-4; a possible D gene is TRBD1 (5 bases). The ends were cut back, 6 bases at V and 1 base at J, with 12 bases in the middle. The CDR3 covers 15 residues. Germline values: CDR1 MNHEY, CDR2 SVGAGI. CDR3 sequence reads: CASRPSQGTNEKLFF. The CDR3 nucleotides are TGTGCCAGCAGACCGAGCCAGGGAACTAATGAAAAACTGTTTTTT.

The J gene is TRBJ2-5, the V gene TRBV5-6; TRBD1 agrees at 7 bases. Looked up from germline, CDR1 is SGHDT and CDR2 is YYEEEE. The CDR3 loop spans 16 amino acids. V was clipped by 0 bases and J by 1 base; unmatched bases: 6. The CDR3 sequence: CASSLDTGVSQETQYF. The CDR3 DNA is TGTGCCAGCAGCTTGGATACAGGGGTGAGCCAAGAGACCCAGTACTTC.

The chain uses TRBV6-6 and TRBJ2-2; 9 bases agree with TRBD2. The CDR3 is made up of 14 amino acids. The germline V gene has CDR1 MNHNY and CDR2 SVGAGI (reference sequence). Trimming at V came to 7 bases and at J to 6 bases, leaving 6 bases not matched to a gene. The CDR3 DNA sequence: TGTGCCAGCAAAGCTAGCGGGGTTGCCGGGGAGCTGTTTTTT. It codes for CASKASGVAGELFF.

This clone was seen a handful of times. The chain recombines TRBV29-1 with TRBJ1-1, with 7 bases identical to TRBD1. Germline values: CDR1 SQVTM, CDR2 ANQGSEA. The CDR3 has 12 residues. CDR3 region: CTHRQGDTEAFF. The CDR3 nucleotides are TGCACCCATCGGCAGGGGGACACTGAAGCTTTCTTT.

The V and J genes are TRBV27 and TRBJ1-2; tentatively, D is TRBD1 (5 bases). This CDR3 spans 14 amino acids. Germline CDR1 MNHEY, CDR2 SMNVEV (reference sequence). V was pared by 3 bases and J by 2 bases, with 10 bases between. The CDR3 sequence is CASSLQGSNYGYTF. DNA of the CDR3: TGTGCCAGCAGTTTGCAGGGCTCCAACTATGGCTACACCTTC.

The CDR3 DNA reads as TGCAGCGCTGGACAGAGCTATGGCTACACCTTC. Protein: CSAGQSYGYTF. This chain connects TRBV29-1 to TRBJ1-2; TRBD1 might be the D (6 bases). Germline values: CDR1 SQVTM, CDR2 ANQGSEA. The CDR3 loop spans 11 amino acids. V was shortened by 7 bases and J by 4 bases, with 10 bases between the two germline ends.

The chain joins TRBV7-3 to TRBJ2-1, with D perhaps TRBD1 (8 bases). Germline values: CDR1 SGHTA, CDR2 FQGTGA. The CDR3 extends over 15 amino acids. Trimming took off 5 bases at V and 6 bases at J, with 17 bases between the two ends. The CDR3 here is CASSPGGQASNEQFF. CDR3 nucleotide sequence: TGTGCCAGCAGCCCGGGGGGACAGGCGAGCAATGAGCAGTTCTTC.

This chain joins TRBV30 and TRBJ2-1; D is undetermined. Trimming removed 2 bases at V and 3 bases at J, with 8 bases between. Germline loops: CDR1 GTSNPN, CDR2 SVGIG (reference sequence). This CDR3 comprises 13 residues. CDR3 bases: TGTGCCTGGAGTTTACAGCTCTACAATGAGCAGTTCTTC. Translation gives CAWSLQLYNEQFF.

This clone was recorded once. J is TRBJ2-5 and V is TRBV19; weak D call: TRBD1 (5 bases). The CDR3 totals 13 residues. Germline-derived CDR1 and CDR2 are LNHDA and SQIVND (reference sequence). With 6 bases removed from V and 5 bases from J, the gap between germline ends came to 13 bases. DNA for the CDR3: TGTGCCAGTAGACCCGGGCAGGGTGAGACCCAGTACTTC. It encodes CASRPGQGETQYF.

The chain combines TRBV7-2 with TRBJ1-1, with TRBD1 as a possible D gene (5 bases). With 4 bases removed from V and 3 bases from J, the gap between germline ends came to 18 bases. The CDR3 runs to 16 residues. CDR1 is SGHTA, CDR2 FQGNSA, per germline. The CDR3 region has the DNA TGTGCCAGCAGCTCCAGTATGAGATGGGGGTACACTGAAGCTTTCTTT. Encoded protein: CASSSSMRWGYTEAFF.

This clone was counted at least ten times. The chain uses TRBV6-5 and TRBJ2-3; no firm D call. The CDR3 is made up of 13 amino acids. CDR1 MNHEY and CDR2 SVGAGI come from the germline V gene. V lost 7 bases and J 5 bases, leaving 13 bases between the germline ends. This CDR3 reads CASKAGPLDTQYF. The CDR3 DNA reads as TGTGCCAGCAAGGCTGGGCCTTTAGATACGCAGTATTTT.

This clone has just one count. This chain joins TRBV30 and TRBJ2-6; maybe TRBD1 (7 bases). The germline CDR1 and CDR2 sequences are GTSNPN and SVGIG (reference sequence). This CDR3 contains 20 residues. V was clipped by 3 bases and J by 0 bases, with 24 bases between them. In DNA, the CDR3 is TGTGCCTGGAGCAGCACCCGGAGGGACAGCAATTTCTCTGGGGCCAACGTCCTGACTTTC. Protein sequence: CAWSSTRRDSNFSGANVLTF.

The chain couples TRBV19 to TRBJ2-7; D gene ambiguous. The germline V gene has CDR1 LNHDA and CDR2 SQIVND (reference sequence). The CDR3 has 12 residues. The V and J ends lost 4 bases and 2 bases respectively, with 6 bases between them. The CDR3 sequence is CASSTPTYEQYF. The CDR3 nucleotides are TGTGCCAGTAGTACCCCGACCTACGAGCAGTACTTC.

This sequence joins TRBV30 and TRBJ1-4; possibly TRBD1 for D (6 bases). The CDR3 runs to 16 residues. The V gene lost 3 bases and the J gene lost 1 base, with 15 bases spanning the gap. Germline lookup yields CDR1 GTSNPN and CDR2 SVGIG (reference sequence). DNA of the CDR3: TGTGCCTGGAGCCAGGACAGCACGGGAACTAATGAAAAACTGTTTTTT. Translated, it gives CAWSQDSTGTNEKLFF.

This clone was recorded a few times. The V gene is TRBV5-1, the J gene TRBJ2-7; tentative D call: TRBD1 (5 bases). Between the trimmed V and J ends, which lost 1 base and 5 bases, there was a span of 13 bases. The CDR3 sequence is 14 residues long. From germline, CDR1 is SGHRS and CDR2 YFSETQ. This chain's CDR3 is CASSLQGRVNEQYF. In DNA, the CDR3 is TGCGCCAGCAGCTTGCAAGGCAGGGTCAACGAGCAGTACTTC.

The CDR3 is CASRGGAQETQYF. CDR3 DNA sequence: TGTGCCAGCAGGGGCGGGGCCCAAGAGACCCAGTACTTC. The chain carries TRBV2 and TRBJ2-5; D is possibly TRBD2 (6 bases). There are 13 residues in the CDR3. Trimming removed 6 bases from V and 1 base from J, with 9 bases in between. The germline V gene has CDR1 SNHLY and CDR2 FYNNEI.

This clone has more than one count but fewer than ten. The rearrangement uses TRBV2 and TRBJ2-1; 9 bases fit TRBD2. Germline trimming cut 2 bases from V and 5 bases from J; bases unmatched to any gene: 7. The CDR3 runs to 16 residues. Germline V gene lookup returns CDR1 SNHLY and CDR2 FYNNEI. The CDR3 bases are TGTGCCAGCAGTGAACCCGGGCTAGCGGGGAACAATGAGCAGTTCTTC. Its translation is CASSEPGLAGNNEQFF.

The V and J genes are TRBV29-1 and TRBJ1-2, with unresolved D. In germline, CDR1 is SQVTM, CDR2 ANQGSEA. CDR3 size: 12 residues. The germline V and J ends were trimmed by 2 bases and 4 bases, with 8 bases remaining between them. CDR3 sequence: CSVEISTYGYTF. The CDR3, as DNA: TGCAGCGTTGAAATAAGCACCTATGGCTACACCTTC.

This chain uses TRBV20-1 with TRBJ2-5; D gene uncertain. The CDR3 extends over 11 amino acids. V was shortened by 6 bases and J by 4 bases, with 9 bases between the two germline ends. Germline CDR1 DFQATT, CDR2 SNEGSKA (reference sequence). CDR3 protein: CSAIKTETQYF. Here the CDR3 DNA reads TGCAGTGCCATCAAAACAGAGACCCAGTACTTC.

The chain combines TRBV30 with TRBJ1-2, with D hard to call. V lost 2 bases, J lost 0 bases, and 7 bases lay in between. CDR1 and CDR2 from the germline V gene are GTSNPN and SVGIG (reference sequence). The CDR3 loop spans 13 amino acids. The CDR3 loop is CAWSKEANYGYTF. CDR3 sequence (DNA): TGTGCCTGGAGTAAGGAAGCTAACTATGGCTACACCTTC.